This T cell receptor (beta chain) emerged from a study of blood T cell repertoires in COVID-19. Measured with immunoSEQ multiplex PCR; TCRdb has only the in-frame clones, and not every one. The top ten clones hold 0.9% to 0.95% of a sample with almost 200,000 clones, around four fifths of them seen once. The CDR3 loop spans 15 amino acids. Trimming pared 3 bases from V and 0 bases from J, leaving 9 bases between. CDR1 and CDR2 from the germline V gene are WNHNN and SYGVQD (reference sequence). The TCR sequence derives from a man between 60 and 75 years old with COVID-19, enrolled during active disease. What was sequenced was peripheral blood. The V and J genes are TRBV10-1 and TRBJ1-3; D remains unclear. The DNA for the CDR3 is TGCGCCAGCAGTGAATCCGGAGCCTCTGGAAACACCATATATTTT. Translated: CASSESGASGNTIYF.